The clone carrying this TCR beta chain was observed a few times. The target antigen is unknown. The PCR employed 60 Vbeta primers together with 13 Jbeta primers. Measured with immunoSEQ multiplex PCR; TCRdb has only the in-frame clones, and not every one. This table holds about 88,000 clones, 60% to 85% found once. This record comes from a study of cytomegalovirus exposure and HLA in healthy donors. Study-wide points: Several of the most significant clusters appeared linked to common viral pathogens, based on a later analysis.

The CDR3 length is 19 residues. The germline V and J ends were trimmed by 2 bases and 1 base, with 21 bases remaining between them. Germline V gene data show CDR1 as SEHNR and CDR2 as FQNEAQ (reference sequence). The TCR was taken from a woman in her thirties or forties in good health and CMV-seronegative. The source material was PBMCs. This rearrangement joins TRBV7-9 to TRBJ1-5, with D possibly TRBD1 on 6 matching bases. The CDR3 nucleotides are TGTGCCAGCAGCTTATCGACAGGTGGTCAAGAAAGAAGCAATCAGCCCCAGCATTTT. Its protein product is CASSLSTGGQERSNQPQHF.